Sequencing of this T cell receptor beta chain was carried out in a study of blood T cell repertoires in COVID-19. Repertoires were generated with immunoSEQ multiplex PCR, while TCRdb's copy carries only in-frame clones and drops some. The repertoire holds under 300,000 clones, with 70% to 90% as singletons. Germline V lookup: CDR1 MDHEN, CDR2 SYDVKM. CDR3 size: 15 residues. V was clipped by 6 bases and J by 9 bases; unmatched bases: 11. The material sequenced was PBMCs or T cells enriched from blood (not recorded which). This chain joins TRBV28 and TRBJ1-5, with 10 bases lining up with TRBD1. This clonotype was obtained from a woman in her fifties or sixties who had recovered from COVID-19. The CDR3 DNA follows: TGTGCCAGCAGCAATATTGACAGGGGGCTACGGCCCCAGCATTTT. Its translation is CASSNIDRGLRPQHF. Looking up the rest from reference TRBV28 and TRBJ1-5 gives the full variable domain: DVKVTQSSRYLVKRTGEKVFLECVQDMDHENMFWYRQDPGLGLRLIYFSYDVKMKEKGDIPEGYSVSREKKERFSLILESASTNQTSMYLCASSNIDRGLRPQHFGDGTRLSIL.